The next 13 T cell receptor beta chains were all read from a single sample in a study of Ad26.COV2.S vaccination and SARS-CoV-2 variants. Some clones are missing from TCRdb's copy, which holds only in-frame ones; the method was immunoSEQ multiplex PCR. The table lists 150,000 to 200,000 clones, around 88% of them singletons. The sequenced sample was peripheral blood, obtained after recovery from COVID-19. These receptors all stem from a human donor who had recovered from COVID-19.

The chain uses TRBV25-1 and TRBJ2-1; D gene uncertain. The ends were cut back, 3 bases at V and 7 bases at J, with 16 bases in the middle. The CDR3 loop spans 15 amino acids. The germline CDR1 and CDR2 sequences are MGHDK and SYGVNS. The chain's CDR3 is CASSDVKWDGNEQFF. In nucleotides, the CDR3 is TGTGCCAGCAGTGACGTGAAATGGGATGGAAATGAGCAGTTCTTC.

The chain carries TRBV28 and TRBJ2-3, with D unresolved. The CDR3 has 14 residues. The ends were cut back, 1 base at V and 2 bases at J, with 7 bases in the middle. Germline V gene sequence: CDR1 MDHEN, CDR2 SYDVKM. CDR3 loop: CASSLLLSTDTQYF. The CDR3 coding sequence is TGTGCCAGCAGTTTATTACTATCCACAGATACGCAGTATTTT.

The rearrangement uses TRBV12-3 or TRBV12-4 and TRBJ1-1; D might be TRBD1 (6 bases). Between the trimmed V and J ends, which lost 0 bases and 11 bases, there was a span of 10 bases. The CDR3 contains 12 residues. CDR3: CASSLAGAGAFF. CDR3 DNA sequence: TGTGCCAGCAGTTTAGCGGGGGCGGGCGCTTTCTTT.

V and J are TRBV9 and TRBJ2-7, with D perhaps matching TRBD1 (6 bases). CDR1 and CDR2 from the germline V gene are SGDLS and YYNGEE. The V gene lost 3 bases and the J gene lost 0 bases, with 13 bases spanning the gap. CDR3 length: 15 residues. As DNA, the CDR3 is TGTGCCAGCAGCGGAACCGGGACAAGCTCCTACGAGCAGTACTTC. Translation: CASSGTGTSSYEQYF.

The chain is built from TRBV12-3 or TRBV12-4 and TRBJ1-2; a weak D match, TRBD1 (5 bases). CDR3 length: 11 amino acids. Trimming took 4 bases from V and 5 from J, leaving 5 bases between them. DNA of the CDR3: TGTGCCAGCAGTTCAGGGTATGGCTACACCTTC. As protein: CASSSGYGYTF.

The CDR3 region has the DNA TGTGCCAGCAGCCAATATAGCTCCTACGAGCAGTACTTC. Protein: CASSQYSSYEQYF. This rearrangement joins TRBV12-3 or TRBV12-4 to TRBJ2-7, with no clear D. This CDR3 region has 13 residues. The V end was cut by 6 bases, the J end by 0 bases, with 9 bases between.

V and J are TRBV9 and TRBJ2-7; 7 bases fit TRBD2. The CDR3 has 16 amino acids. Trimming removed 2 bases from V and 3 bases from J; junction bases left unmatched: 11. Per the germline V gene, CDR1 is SGDLS and CDR2 is YYNGEE. The DNA of the CDR3 is TGTGCCAGCAGCGTGGGACGGGAGGTAAGATACTACGAGCAGTACTTC. Amino acids: CASSVGREVRYYEQYF.

V gene TRBV5-4 combines with J gene TRBJ2-7; the D gene is possibly TRBD2 (7 bases). V was shortened by 1 base and J by 7 bases, with 12 bases between the two germline ends. Germline CDR1 and CDR2: SGHNT and YYREEE (reference sequence). This CDR3 has 13 residues. CDR3 bases: TGTGCCAGCAGCTTGCGGGGGGCCGGAGAGCAGTACTTC. This sequence encodes CASSLRGAGEQYF.

The genes are TRBV29-1 and TRBJ2-2, with 9 nucleotides matching TRBD2. The germline CDR1 and CDR2 sequences are SQVTM and ANQGSEA. The CDR3 sequence is 17 residues long. J was trimmed by 4 bases and V by 6 bases; bases with no gene match: 15. The CDR3 DNA reads as TGCAGCGTCACTGGACTAGCGTCAGAGGGCGGCACCGGGGAGCTGTTTTTT. This codes for CSVTGLASEGGTGELFF.

The chain links TRBV5-1 to TRBJ1-1, with D unresolved. Deletions cut 5 bases from V and 1 base from J, with 18 bases between. The CDR3 has 16 residues. Germline-derived CDR1 and CDR2 are SGHRS and YFSETQ. The CDR3 sequence is CASSPLTGSTNTEAFF. The CDR3 bases are TGCGCCAGCAGTCCATTAACGGGGTCGACGAACACTGAAGCTTTCTTT.

This chain connects TRBV2 to TRBJ2-5; 7 positions match TRBD2. This CDR3 region has 13 residues. V gave up 6 bases and J gave up 5 bases; unmatched junction bases: 6. CDR1 and CDR2 from the germline V gene are SNHLY and FYNNEI. The CDR3, as DNA: TGTGCCAGCAGCCTAAAGGGAGGGGAGACCCAGTACTTC. This sequence encodes CASSLKGGETQYF.

This chain joins TRBV7-3 and TRBJ2-1; 8 bases align to TRBD2. The germline CDR1 and CDR2 sequences are SGHTA and FQGTGA. CDR3 length: 15 amino acids. V trimming: 5 bases; J trimming: 7 bases; junction bases outside the gene matches: 10. The CDR3 is CASSRRAGGYNEQFF. The CDR3 DNA follows: TGTGCCAGCAGCCGGCGGGCGGGGGGCTATAATGAGCAGTTCTTC.

The J gene is TRBJ1-1, the V gene TRBV12-5; D remains ambiguous. The V gene's germline CDR1 is LGHNT and CDR2 FRNRAP. CDR3 length equals 13 residues. Trimming removed 1 base from V and 1 base from J, with 4 bases in between. The CDR3 sequence: CASGLEPNTEAFF. The CDR3 coding sequence is TGTGCTAGTGGTTTGGAACCGAACACTGAAGCTTTCTTT.